What follows is one T cell receptor (beta chain) and its context. This sample is drawn from a study of blood T cell repertoires in COVID-19. Study-wide context: Some COVID-19 samples were acute and others convalescent; all came from the United States, Italy and Spain. The cDNA or gDNA used as material had been derived from T cells, B-cell-depleted T cells, or PBMCs.

As processed by the authors: Quantification of nucleated cells was approximated via reference gene primer amplification. TCRdb keeps only in-frame clones here, not all; method: immunoSEQ multiplex PCR. D and trimming come from the DNA, and the V and J calls and clone size come from that table. The data hold over 120,000 clones, with approximately 80% observed a single time. CDR1 is SGDLS, CDR2 YYNGEE, per germline. The CDR3 sequence is 14 residues long. V was clipped by 4 bases and J by 9 bases; unmatched bases: 5. This sequence joins TRBV9 and TRBJ2-3, with 13 bases lining up with TRBD2. The sequencing input was peripheral blood. The clonotype comes from a human donor in a cohort sampled during active COVID-19. CDR3 sequence: CASSLRTSGGTQYF. CDR3 nucleotide sequence: TGTGCCAGCAGCCTACGGACTAGCGGGGGCACGCAGTATTTT.